These 11 T cell receptor beta chains came from one sample sequenced in a study of blood T cell repertoires in COVID-19. The repertoire was sequenced with immunoSEQ multiplex PCR; TCRdb's copy has only in-frame clones and lacks some. The sample lists around 160,000 clones, around 84% occurring once. Sequenced material: peripheral blood. All receptors derive from a human donor in a cohort sampled during active COVID-19.

This clone was seen just once. The J gene is TRBJ1-2, the V gene TRBV6-5; 8 bases align to TRBD1. Germline CDR1 reads MNHEY; CDR2 reads SVGAGI. V was clipped by 5 bases and J by 3 bases; unmatched bases: 8. The CDR3 contains 15 residues. The CDR3 DNA reads TGTGCCAGCAGTACGCGGGACAGGCGGCACTATGGCTACACCTTC. This codes for CASSTRDRRHYGYTF.

The gene calls are TRBV7-2 and TRBJ2-3; the match to TRBD2 covers 10 bases. Per the germline V gene, CDR1 is SGHTA and CDR2 is FQGNSA. The ends lost 4 bases at V and 4 bases at J; junction bases unmatched: 14. This CDR3 region has 18 residues. The CDR3 coding sequence is TGTGCCAGCAGCTCGCCAGGGTCGAGCGGGGGGGCCGCAGATACGCAGTATTTT. It encodes CASSSPGSSGGAADTQYF.

The chain has TRBV6-1 and TRBJ2-7, with D possibly TRBD1 on 6 matching bases. The CDR3 contains 14 residues. Trimming stripped 1 base from V and 7 bases from J, with 14 bases between. Germline CDR1 reads MNHNS; CDR2 reads SASEGT. DNA for the CDR3: TGTGCCAGCAGTGAAGAGGGGGTTCTGGGTGAGCAGTACTTC. Its protein product is CASSEEGVLGEQYF.

The chain joins TRBV4-1 to TRBJ2-1; TRBD2 matches 10 bases. The CDR3 is 16 residues long. The V segment lost 0 bases and the J segment 4 bases; nucleotides outside the gene matches: 3. Per the germline V gene, CDR1 is MGHRA and CDR2 is YSYEKL. CDR3 residues: CASSQERAGGYNEQFF. The DNA of the CDR3 is TGCGCCAGCAGCCAAGAGCGAGCGGGGGGGTACAATGAGCAGTTCTTC.

This chain uses TRBV4-3 with TRBJ1-6, with 7 bases matching TRBD1. This CDR3 comprises 16 residues. Germline CDR1 and CDR2: LGHNA and YSLEER. Unmatched junction bases numbered 12, after V lost 3 bases and J lost 10 bases. The DNA of the CDR3 is TGCGCCAGCAGCCAGGGGGCGACAGGGTTAGGATCACCCCTCCACTTT. It specifies CASSQGATGLGSPLHF.

The V call is TRBV7-2, the J call TRBJ2-1, with 9 bases fitting TRBD1. The CDR3 consists of 15 residues. Trimming removed 5 bases from V and 5 bases from J; junction bases left unmatched: 7. The germline CDR1 and CDR2 sequences are SGHTA and FQGNSA. Here the CDR3 DNA reads TGTGCCAGCAGCCCGCCGACAGGGGGGCACAATGAGCAGTTCTTC. Protein: CASSPPTGGHNEQFF.

This sequence joins TRBV6-1 and TRBJ1-1, with D tentatively TRBD1 (6 bases). V lost 9 bases to trimming and J lost 4 bases, with 15 bases between them. This CDR3 spans 13 amino acids. CDR1 is MNHNS and CDR2 is SASEGT in the germline V gene. CDR3 region: CASCLGALTEAFF. For the CDR3, the DNA is TGTGCCAGTTGTCTGGGGGCACTCACTGAAGCTTTCTTT.

This clone was seen a handful of times. The V and J genes are TRBV4-1 and TRBJ1-2, with D possibly TRBD1 on 5 matching bases. This CDR3 is built from 16 residues. V was trimmed by 0 bases and J by 10 bases, leaving 21 bases between them. Germline V gene sequence: CDR1 MGHRA, CDR2 YSYEKL. CDR3 DNA: TGCGCCAGCAGCCAAGATCTAGGCAGGGAAATTGGTGACTACACCTTC. Its protein product is CASSQDLGREIGDYTF.

This clone was picked up a small number of times. The chain has TRBV6-1 and TRBJ1-5; 8 bases map to TRBD1. The J segment lost 6 bases and the V segment lost 1 base, leaving 5 bases of the junction unmatched. Looked up from germline, CDR1 is MNHNS and CDR2 is SASEGT. The CDR3 runs 15 residues. CDR3 residues: CASSEEAGGVQPQHF. CDR3 nucleotides: TGTGCCAGCAGTGAAGAGGCAGGGGGCGTTCAGCCCCAGCATTTT.

The genes are TRBV27 and TRBJ1-2; 8 nucleotides agree with TRBD1. After removal of 5 bases from V and 2 bases from J, the junction contained 10 bases not matched to a gene. The germline V gene has CDR1 MNHEY and CDR2 SMNVEV (reference sequence). The CDR3 extends over 16 amino acids. The CDR3 spells CASSPFPTGGNYGYTF. In DNA form, the CDR3 reads TGTGCCAGCAGTCCATTCCCCACAGGGGGGAACTATGGCTACACCTTC.

This sequence joins TRBV28 and TRBJ2-5, with D perhaps matching TRBD1 (7 bases). CDR3 length: 17 amino acids. Germline V gene lookup returns CDR1 MDHEN and CDR2 SYDVKM. V lost 3 bases to trimming and J lost 0 bases, with 17 bases between them. The CDR3 bases are TGTGCCAGCAGTTTTTCCGGAGGGGGCCCCAACCAAGAGACCCAGTACTTC. Translated: CASSFSGGGPNQETQYF.